The 6 T cell receptor beta chains below come from one sample, sequenced in a study of CD8+ T cells in alopecia areata (dated by TCRdb to 2017 to 2018). Library generation was performed with the immunoSEQ multiplex PCR assay. RNA was extracted from all samples and reverse transcribed into cDNA, which served as template for TCR sequencing. In TCRdb, the immuneACCESS table is reduced to in-frame sequences with V and J assigned. These tables do not hold every clone; where another copy was compared, an unresolved V gene accounts for under half, and the others remain unexplained. This sample comprises 10,000 to 15,000 clones, 68% of them detected only once. The top ten constitute 7% to 7.5% of the sample. According to the study, the label for this sample's time point signals: 4 weeks on oral tofacitinib. The treatment or condition label, as the study defines it: oral pan-JAK inhibitor, 5-10 mg twice daily. From alopecia areata patients, peripheral blood was collected along with lesional scalp punch biopsies.

This sample comprised skin, obtained at week 4, from a patient treated with tofacitinib. The source of these receptors is a human donor with alopecia areata.

V and J are TRBV4-1 and TRBJ2-3; 12 bases are a match to TRBD2. The CDR3 extends over 18 amino acids. V lost 2 bases to trimming and J lost 0 bases; unmatched junction nucleotides: 6. Germline CDR1 reads MGHRA; CDR2 reads YSYEKL. DNA of the CDR3: TGCGCCAGCAGCCAATGGTCTGGACTAGCGGGGAGCACAGATACGCAGTATTTT. It encodes CASSQWSGLAGSTDTQYF.

This clone was seen a few times. The genes are TRBV7-9 and TRBJ2-7; TRBD1 matches 8 bases. Germline V lookup: CDR1 SEHNR, CDR2 FQNEAQ (reference sequence). The ends lost 3 bases at V and 7 bases at J; junction bases unmatched: 5. The CDR3 extends over 13 amino acids. The CDR3 spells CASSLGQAREQYF. CDR3 nucleotide sequence: TGTGCCAGCAGCTTGGGACAGGCACGTGAGCAGTACTTC.

This chain links TRBV29-1 with TRBJ1-1, with D unclear. The germline V gene has CDR1 SQVTM and CDR2 ANQGSEA. Deletions cut 4 bases from V and 3 bases from J, with 6 bases between. The CDR3 loop spans 11 amino acids. CDR3 sequence reads: CSVGFYTEAFF. The CDR3, as DNA: TGCAGCGTTGGGTTTTACACTGAAGCTTTCTTT.

This chain joins TRBV7-2 and TRBJ2-2; possibly TRBD2 for D (5 bases). CDR3 length equals 14 residues. Trimming pared 5 bases from V and 3 bases from J, leaving 10 bases between. Per germline, CDR1 SGHTA and CDR2 FQGNSA. The chain's CDR3 is CASSLLVHTGELFF. The CDR3 DNA is TGTGCCAGCAGCCTACTAGTCCACACCGGGGAGCTGTTTTTT.

CDR3 region: CASSPRLDRETQYF. CDR3 nucleotide sequence: TGCGCCAGCAGCCCCAGACTAGATCGAGAGACCCAGTACTTC. This chain joins TRBV5-1 and TRBJ2-5; possible D gene TRBD2, 6 bases. Trimming took off 4 bases at V and 4 bases at J, with 14 bases between the two ends. The germline V gene has CDR1 SGHRS and CDR2 YFSETQ. This CDR3 has 14 residues. The variable domain in full, with the rest retrieved from reference TRBV5-1 and TRBJ2-5, is KAGVTQTPRYLIKTRGQQVTLSCSPISGHRSVSWYQQTPGQGLQFLFEYFSETQRNKGNFPGRFSGRQFSNSRSEMNVSTLELGDSALYLCASSPRLDRETQYFGPGTRLLVL.

The V gene is TRBV25-1, the J gene TRBJ1-1; D not certain. The CDR3 has 13 residues. V was pared by 1 base and J by 4 bases, with 7 bases between. Germline V lookup: CDR1 MGHDK, CDR2 SYGVNS. Written as DNA, the CDR3 is TGTGCCAGCAGTGAATTACAGAGCACTGAAGCTTTCTTT. It encodes CASSELQSTEAFF.